This entry lists 32 T cell receptor beta chains sequenced from one sample in a study of blood T cells in healthy people across ages (dated by TCRdb to the mid-2010s). The library was generated by 5' RACE. Sequencing relied on an Illumina HiSeq 2500. A second about 7 to 11 cycle PCR used a sample-barcoded 5' primer and a J-beta primer mix. In TCRdb, the public reads were trimmed at Q25 with fastp and aligned with MiXCR, with productive beta chains retained. Identical CDR3 proteins give one entry, which carries the most common genes and DNA. In all, the sample holds about 1.5 million distinct CDR3 sequences, and roughly 45% of those were seen once. 7% to 9% of the sample goes to the ten largest clones. The source material was blood. The receptors here all came from a woman aged 18-35 years in good health.

This clonotype was observed a single time. V usage is TRBV9 and J usage is TRBJ1-5; D is unclear. The CDR3 is made up of 14 amino acids. V gave up 0 bases and J gave up 5 bases, with 9 bases separating them. Germline-derived CDR1 and CDR2 are SGDLS and YYNGEE. The CDR3, as DNA: TGTGCCAGCAGCGTAGGTGAGGGATATCAGCCCCAGCATTTT. Protein product: CASSVGEGYQPQHF.

In its sample, this clonotype was seen a few times. V usage is TRBV6-1 and J usage is TRBJ1-4; D possibly corresponds to TRBD1 (5 bases). This CDR3 is built from 17 residues. Germline-derived CDR1 and CDR2 are MNHNS and SASEGT. The V end lost 4 bases, the J end lost 0 bases, and 15 bases lay between the germline ends. The CDR3 coding sequence is TGTGCCAGCAGTGCGGGGCCTCGATTTGCAACTAATGAAAAACTGTTTTTT. Amino acids: CASSAGPRFATNEKLFF.

The chain links TRBV27 to TRBJ2-1; no clear D. Near its end, the DNA agrees better with TRBJ2-7, so the J call may be wrong. Looked up from germline, CDR1 is MNHEY and CDR2 is SMNVEV (reference sequence). The CDR3 contains 15 residues. CDR3 loop: CASSPPPVSYNEQYF. CDR3 in DNA: TGTGCCAGCAGTCCCCCCCCGGTCTCCTACAATGAGCAGTACTTC.

This clonotype showed up just a few times. CDR3 DNA sequence: TGTGCCAGCAGCCCCATCTTCCGGGACACCTATAATTCACCCCTCCACTTT. Translation gives CASSPIFRDTYNSPLHF. The V and J genes are TRBV4-2 and TRBJ1-6, with D possibly being TRBD1 (6 bases). From germline, CDR1 is LGHNA and CDR2 YNFKEQ. V was pared by 4 bases and J by 2 bases, with 15 bases between. This CDR3 has 17 amino acids.

This chain uses TRBV5-1 with TRBJ2-1, with D perhaps matching TRBD2 (6 bases). The ends were cut back, 0 bases at V and 7 bases at J, with 11 bases in the middle. Germline loops: CDR1 SGHRS, CDR2 YFSETQ. This CDR3 is built from 14 residues. CDR3 region: CASSLGGVLNEQFF. The CDR3 nucleotides are TGCGCCAGCAGCTTGGGGGGGGTATTAAATGAGCAGTTCTTC. The complete variable domain, with remaining parts taken from reference TRBV5-1 and TRBJ2-1, reads KAGVTQTPRYLIKTRGQQVTLSCSPISGHRSVSWYQQTPGQGLQFLFEYFSETQRNKGNFPGRFSGRQFSNSRSEMNVSTLELGDSALYLCASSLGGVLNEQFFGPGTRLTVL.

Notes on this clonotype: The junction and the germline gene differ at one end; a read error may be behind it. The chain joins TRBV10-2 to TRBJ2-5; D is ambiguous. The CDR3 extends over 13 amino acids. Germline CDR1 WSHSY, CDR2 SAAADI. CDR3 bases: TGCGCCAGCAGTGTTTGGCAGCAAGAGGCCCAGTACTTC. Protein: CASSVWQQEAQYF.

The chain combines TRBV10-3 with TRBJ2-7; tentative D call: TRBD1 (8 bases). The CDR3 runs to 13 residues. The germline V and J ends were trimmed by 0 bases and 12 bases, with 15 bases remaining between them. The germline V gene encodes CDR1 ENHRY and CDR2 SYGVKD. CDR3 coding DNA: TGTGCCATCAGTGAGTCGATGGGGGGGACAGGGTACTTC. Encoded protein: CAISESMGGTGYF.

The rearrangement links TRBV20-1 to TRBJ1-6, with D possibly TRBD1 on 6 matching bases. Germline values: CDR1 DFQATT, CDR2 SNEGSKA (reference sequence). The CDR3 has 16 amino acids. The V end lost 4 bases, the J end lost 7 bases, and 20 bases lay between the germline ends. CDR3 DNA sequence: TGCAGTGCTAAGAAAGCCTCAACAGGGAGGAATTCACCCCTCCACTTT. Its protein is CSAKKASTGRNSPLHF.

About this clonotype itself: A single base is all that separates this from a far larger clone, so a read error is likely. The rearrangement uses TRBV7-9 and TRBJ2-3; D remains unclear. The CDR3 is made up of 12 amino acids. The germline CDR1 and CDR2 sequences are SEHNR and FQNEAQ (reference sequence). The CDR3: CTSSLRTDTQYF. The CDR3 DNA reads TGTACCAGCAGCTTACGGACAGATACGCAGTATTTT.

This chain connects TRBV3-1 to TRBJ2-7; 10 nucleotides agree with TRBD2. V lost 0 bases to trimming and J lost 6 bases; unmatched junction nucleotides: 5. This CDR3 has 15 residues. Germline lookup yields CDR1 LGHDT and CDR2 YNNKEL (reference sequence). The CDR3 DNA reads as TGTGCCAGCAGCCAAGATAGGACTAGCGGCCGCGAGCAGTACTTC. As protein: CASSQDRTSGREQYF.

This chain joins TRBV9 and TRBJ2-1, with 8 bases fitting TRBD2. Germline V gene sequence: CDR1 SGDLS, CDR2 YYNGEE. This CDR3 region has 16 residues. J lost 0 bases, V lost 4 bases, and 6 bases had no gene match. In DNA form, the CDR3 reads TGTGCCAGCAGCTCCGCGGGGGGTCGCTCCTACAATGAGCAGTTCTTC. Its translation: CASSSAGGRSYNEQFF.

This chain connects TRBV7-2 to TRBJ2-1, with TRBD2 identical over 13 bases. J lost 6 bases, V lost 1 base, and 6 bases had no gene match. CDR3 size: 17 residues. Germline assignment: CDR1 SGHTA and CDR2 FQGNSA. Here the CDR3 reads CASSLVVLAGGPNEQFF. Here the CDR3 DNA reads TGTGCCAGCAGCTTAGTGGTACTAGCGGGGGGGCCCAATGAGCAGTTCTTC.

This clonotype was seen a few times. The chain uses TRBV5-6 and TRBJ1-2, with 9 bases lining up with TRBD1. CDR1 and CDR2 from the germline V gene are SGHDT and YYEEEE. The ends lost 9 bases at V and 8 bases at J; junction bases unmatched: 14. The CDR3 has 14 residues. DNA for the CDR3: TGTGCCACCATGGGGACAGGGATGATCGCGGGCTACACCTTC. This gives the protein CATMGTGMIAGYTF.

This chain joins TRBV3-1 and TRBJ1-5; D not certain. The CDR3 extends over 16 amino acids. With 1 base removed from V and 0 bases from J, the gap between germline ends came to 10 bases. Germline V gene data show CDR1 as LGHDT and CDR2 as YNNKEL (reference sequence). The CDR3 region is CASSQGSAYSNQPQHF. In nucleotides, the CDR3 is TGTGCCAGCAGCCAAGGATCGGCTTATAGCAATCAGCCCCAGCATTTT.

This clonotype came up many times. CDR3 nucleotides: TGTGCCAGCAGCCATAGAAACAATGAGCAGTTCTTC. The encoded protein is CASSHRNNEQFF. The genes are TRBV7-2 and TRBJ2-1; D is undetermined. CDR1 and CDR2 (germline): SGHTA, FQGNSA. Trimming removed 5 bases at V and 5 bases at J, with 7 bases between. The CDR3 length is 12 residues.

With respect to this clonotype: The junction departs from the called germline gene at one end, perhaps through a read error. V gene TRBV15 combines with J gene TRBJ1-4; 8 bases match TRBD1. This CDR3 has 16 residues. Looked up from germline, CDR1 is LNHNV and CDR2 is YYDKDF (reference sequence). CDR3 protein: CATSGEGTGLNEKLFF. DNA of the CDR3: TGTGCCACCAGCGGAGAGGGGACAGGCCTTAATGAAAAACTGTTTTTT. Combining the CDR3 with reference TRBV15 and TRBJ1-4 gives the whole variable domain DAMVIQNPRYQVTQFGKPVTLSCSQTLNHNVMYWYQQKSSQAPKLLFHYYDKDFNNEADTPDNFQSRRPNTSFCFLDIRSPGLGDTAMYLCATSGEGTGLNEKLFFGSGTQLSVL.

With regard to this clonotype: This likely comes from a read error, as the CDR3 has no conserved phenylalanine or tryptophan at its end. The V call is TRBV5-1, the J call TRBJ2-7, with no clear D. Trimming left V 0 bases short and J 1 base short, with 5 bases between. Germline CDR1 and CDR2: SGHRS and YFSETQ. The CDR3 loop spans 13 amino acids. The DNA for the CDR3 is TGCGCCAGCAGCTTGGGAGCATCCTACGAGCAGTACATC. Protein: CASSLGASYEQYI.

The chain uses TRBV2 and TRBJ1-1; 8 bases agree with TRBD1. Germline assignment: CDR1 SNHLY and CDR2 FYNNEI. Trimming cost V 9 bases and J 4 bases; bases outside gene matches: 7. The CDR3 sequence is 13 residues long. CDR3 loop: CARMDRASTEAFF. The CDR3 DNA reads TGTGCCAGGATGGACAGGGCGAGCACTGAAGCTTTCTTT.

Concerning this clonotype itself: Possible read error: a much larger clone is one base away. This sequence joins TRBV7-9 and TRBJ2-1; 13 bases align to TRBD2. Trimming at V came to 5 bases and at J to 10 bases, leaving 8 bases not matched to a gene. Germline V CDR1 and CDR2: SEHNR, FQNEAQ (reference sequence). The CDR3 runs 15 residues. The DNA of the CDR3 is TGTGCCAGCAGCCTGACTAGCGGGAGGTATATCGAGCAGTTCTTC. It yields the protein CASSLTSGRYIEQFF.

This clonotype has only one observation. The gene calls are TRBV4-2 and TRBJ2-7; the D gene is possibly TRBD1 (6 bases). The CDR3 loop spans 17 amino acids. Trimming removed 0 bases from V and 7 bases from J, with 22 bases in between. Germline V gene lookup returns CDR1 LGHNA and CDR2 YNFKEQ. The DNA for the CDR3 is TGTGCCAGCAGCCAAGAGCCTGCAGGGGCTTACTACAATGAGCAGTACTTC. Translating gives CASSQEPAGAYYNEQYF.

This clonotype has ten or more counts. J is TRBJ2-5 and V is TRBV25-1; a possible D gene is TRBD2 (6 bases). The germline V and J ends were trimmed by 3 bases and 1 base, with 9 bases remaining between them. CDR1 and CDR2 from the germline V gene are MGHDK and SYGVNS. This CDR3 spans 14 amino acids. This CDR3 is CASSEGGTQETQYF. The CDR3 DNA follows: TGTGCCAGCAGTGAGGGAGGAACCCAAGAGACCCAGTACTTC.

This clonotype occurred a few times. The chain has TRBV5-6 and TRBJ2-1; the match to TRBD1 covers 7 bases. The CDR3 runs to 15 residues. Germline assignment: CDR1 SGHDT and CDR2 YYEEEE. J was trimmed by 4 bases and V by 2 bases; bases with no gene match: 6. CDR3 amino acids: CASSFTGTAYNEQFF. The DNA for the CDR3 is TGTGCCAGCAGCTTTACCGGGACAGCTTACAATGAGCAGTTCTTC.

On this clonotype: A read error may explain this, as a much larger clone is one base away. The chain is built from TRBV20-1 and TRBJ2-5; the D is unclear. The CDR3 totals 17 residues. The ends were cut back, 1 base at V and 2 bases at J, with 20 bases in the middle. Per the germline V gene, CDR1 is DFQATT and CDR2 is SNEGSKA (reference sequence). The CDR3 protein is CSARGSFIAGPQETQYF. The CDR3 coding sequence is TGCAGTGCTAGAGGTTCATTCATAGCAGGACCTCAAGAGACCCAGTACTTC.

This sequence joins TRBV20-1 and TRBJ2-7; D perhaps matches TRBD2 (5 bases). This CDR3 is built from 15 residues. Trimming removed 6 bases from V and 2 bases from J, with 20 bases in between. Germline V gives CDR1 DFQATT, CDR2 SNEGSKA (reference sequence). The CDR3: CSATSLGENTYEQYF. CDR3 coding DNA: TGCAGTGCGACCTCCCTCGGGGAAAATACCTACGAGCAGTACTTC.

To note about this clonotype: A much larger clone differs from this one at a single base, so this may be a read error. V and J are TRBV29-1 and TRBJ2-1; D gene uncertain. Trimming removed 7 bases from V and 5 bases from J, with 24 bases in between. Germline assignment: CDR1 SQVTM and CDR2 ANQGSEA. The CDR3 length is 16 residues. CDR3 DNA: TGCAGCGCCGTGGTGGTTTCCTCGACCCGCAACAATGAGCAGTTCTTC. It codes for CSAVVVSSTRNNEQFF.

The CDR3 is CASSLPLGGGVVNEQYF. The CDR3 DNA reads as TGTGCCAGCAGCTTACCACTTGGGGGAGGGGTGGTCAATGAGCAGTACTTC. This chain uses TRBV9 with TRBJ2-1, with TRBD2 matching over 7 bases. The tail of the sequence fits TRBJ2-7 better, so the J call may be wrong. This CDR3 contains 17 residues. Germline values: CDR1 SGDLS, CDR2 YYNGEE.

J is TRBJ1-1 and V is TRBV6-1; no clear D. Germline V CDR1 and CDR2: MNHNS, SASEGT. This CDR3 comprises 13 residues. Trimming left V 0 bases short and J 7 bases short, with 9 bases between. The CDR3: CASSEAPGYEAFF. In DNA form, the CDR3 reads TGTGCCAGCAGTGAAGCGCCAGGTTATGAAGCTTTCTTT.

The chain employs TRBV20-1 and TRBJ2-2; 7 bases line up with TRBD2. Germline CDR1 DFQATT, CDR2 SNEGSKA (reference sequence). V was pared by 7 bases and J by 5 bases, with 7 bases of the junction left unmatched. The CDR3 is 13 amino acids. CDR3 region: CSVPRGSTGELFF. For the CDR3, the DNA is TGCAGTGTCCCCCGCGGGAGTACCGGGGAGCTGTTTTTT.

The chain joins TRBV7-9 to TRBJ2-2; possible D gene TRBD2, 5 bases. V was trimmed by 11 bases and J by 6 bases, leaving 16 bases between them. Germline assignment: CDR1 SEHNR and CDR2 FQNEAQ (reference sequence). This CDR3 comprises 13 residues. CDR3 in DNA: TGTGCCGGATCTGGGGAGTATGCCGGGGAGCTGTTTTTT. This encodes CAGSGEYAGELFF.

The sample holds a few counts of this clonotype. This chain connects TRBV20-1 to TRBJ2-5; 8 positions agree with TRBD2. With V trimmed by 0 bases and J by 2 bases, 8 bases remained unmatched. There are 16 residues in the CDR3. Germline CDR1 reads DFQATT; CDR2 reads SNEGSKA (reference sequence). CDR3 protein: CSARDSGGGRQETQYF. CDR3 sequence (DNA): TGCAGTGCTAGAGATAGCGGCGGGGGGCGGCAAGAGACCCAGTACTTC.

The chain recombines TRBV6-5 with TRBJ2-1; 10 bases line up with TRBD2. The CDR3 has 16 residues. From germline, CDR1 is MNHEY and CDR2 SVGAGI. V shed 0 bases, J shed 9 bases, and the junction held 8 bases outside the gene matches. CDR3: CASSYSSSGGRGEQFF. The CDR3 region has the DNA TGTGCCAGCAGTTACTCCTCTAGCGGGGGAAGGGGTGAGCAGTTCTTC.

This sequence joins TRBV7-3 and TRBJ2-6; D perhaps matches TRBD2 (6 bases). Deletions cut 1 base from V and 0 bases from J, with 13 bases between. This CDR3 has 18 residues. Germline values: CDR1 SGHTA, CDR2 FQGTGA. As DNA, the CDR3 is TGTGCCAGCAGCTTAAAGGCGGCGCGGGGCTCTGGGGCCAACGTCCTGACTTTC. Its protein is CASSLKAARGSGANVLTF.